The 5 T cell receptor beta chains reported below all come from one sample, sequenced in a study of regulatory T cells in long-lasting Graves disease. Time point defined: newly diagnosed GD, antithyroid drugs for less than 3 months. With RNA extracted from PBMCs as input, the TCR library was made. Researchers made TCR beta libraries by using iRepertoire HTBI primers and running Arm-PCR on CDR3 regions. TCRdb reprocessed the multiplex PCR reads with MiXCR, giving one entry per CDR3 protein. The sample contains 400,000 to 500,000 distinct CDR3 sequences, about 15% of which appear only once. This same sample was also taken into another study, of T cells in Graves' hyperthyroidism and ophthalmopathy.

The input for sequencing was peripheral blood mononuclear cells (PBMCs), taken at new diagnosis, from a patient treated with antithyroid drugs. These receptors all stem from a woman aged 40 to 50 with Graves disease.

Ten or more counts support this clonotype. The V and J genes are TRBV2 and TRBJ2-6; D call uncertain. CDR1 SNHLY and CDR2 FYNNEI come from the germline V gene. Trimming took off 8 bases at V and 0 bases at J, with 17 bases between the two ends. The CDR3 length is 17 residues. The CDR3 DNA reads as TGTGCCAGCGGGCCTGGTACAGTTCACTCTGGGGCCAACGTCCTGACTTTC. Encoded protein: CASGPGTVHSGANVLTF. The full variable domain, its missing parts supplied by reference TRBV2 and TRBJ2-6, is EPEVTQTPSHQVTQMGQEVILRCVPISNHLYFYWYRQILGQKVEFLVSFYNNEISEKSEIFDDQFSVERPDGSNFTLKIRSTKLEDSAMYFCASGPGTVHSGANVLTFGAGSRLTVL.

The chain uses TRBV13 and TRBJ1-1; D not resolved. The CDR3 length is 15 residues. Per the germline V gene, CDR1 is PRHDT and CDR2 is FYEKMQ (reference sequence). The V end lost 5 bases, the J end lost 5 bases, and 18 bases lay between the germline ends. The CDR3 coding sequence is TGTGCCAGCAGCGGTCCCGGGTTCCGAGGGACTGAAGCTTTCTTT. This gives the protein CASSGPGFRGTEAFF.

The table lists this clonotype with many counts. The rearrangement uses TRBV28 and TRBJ2-1; maybe TRBD1 (5 bases). CDR1 is MDHEN and CDR2 is SYDVKM in the germline V gene. Trimming shortened V by 5 bases and J by 8 bases, and 7 bases separated the two germline ends. The length of the CDR3 is 11 residues. CDR3 DNA sequence: TGTGCCAGCAGTCAGGGTTATGAGCAGTTCTTC. This gives the protein CASSQGYEQFF.

Ten or more counts support this clonotype. The V gene is TRBV11-3, the J gene TRBJ1-6, with 9 nucleotides matching TRBD1. After removal of 5 bases from V and 10 bases from J, the junction contained 9 bases not matched to a gene. The CDR3 runs to 15 residues. Germline V CDR1 and CDR2: SGHNT, YENEEA. The CDR3 bases are TGTGCCAGCAGCCTGGGACAGGGCTATCGCTCACCCCTCCACTTT. It specifies CASSLGQGYRSPLHF.

This clonotype was seen a few times. The genes are TRBV24-1 and TRBJ2-2; perhaps TRBD1 as D (6 bases). The germline CDR1 and CDR2 sequences are KGHDR and SFDVKD. This CDR3 has 15 residues. Between the trimmed V and J ends, which lost 5 bases and 3 bases, there was a span of 12 bases. CDR3: CATSGNRVDTGELFF. The DNA for the CDR3 is TGTGCCACCAGTGGTAACAGGGTGGACACCGGGGAGCTGTTTTTT.